The T cell receptor (beta chain) described here comes from a study of blood T cells in healthy people across ages (dated by TCRdb to the mid-2010s). For context, the study as a whole: Template switching captured roughly one uniquely barcoded TCR beta cDNA molecule per two T cells in model experiments. To track age-related changes in TCR beta repertoire diversity, the study relied on deep sequencing normalized with unique cDNA molecular identifiers. The donors were divided into four age groups: young (average about 15 years), middle-aged (about 41), aged (roughly 60) and long-lived (approximately 74). Donors of different ages were randomly distributed across sequencing lanes to avoid experimental bias. Using the same blood draw, the study looked at two additional independent replicas of 1 million unique cDNA reads for two donors, one aged 18 to 30 and the other aged 80 or older.

The cysteine opens and the phenylalanine closes a CDR3 of 12 amino acids. The only DNA kept is the CDR3, 36 bases in frame from the first base. CDR1 and CDR2 (SGHDN, FVKESK) derive from the germline V gene. V and J are truncated by 2 bases and 2 bases respectively, leaving an intervening sequence of 2 bases. Libraries were made using 5' RACE. Sequencing used an Illumina HiSeq 2500. A second PCR of about 6 to 12 cycles was run with a J-beta primer mix and a sample-barcoded 5' primer. A template-switch 5' adaptor carrying 12 random nucleotides introduced a unique molecular identifier onto each TCR beta cDNA molecule. At least 2.5 million CDR3-containing paired-end reads were obtained from each sample. The Mint cDNA synthesis kit, primed by a TRBC-specific oligonucleotide, was used to synthesize first-strand cDNA from all RNA. Following uracil-DNA glycosylase treatment, a first 18-cycle PCR with universal primers M1SS and BC2_uni_R was performed on all cDNA. As for how the authors treated the data: Normalization of each sample was performed by random selection of 1 million high-quality reads, each carrying a distinct molecular identifier. Reads with shared molecular identifiers were discarded instead of being binned into consensus sequences. MiTCR, with a Q25 quality threshold and the strictest error-elimination algorithm, was used for CDR3 identification, clonotype clustering and error correction. A nonparametric unseen species model with Euler transformation was used to estimate a lower bound on total TCR beta diversity. TCRdb reanalyzed the raw reads on its own, using fastp at Q25 for trimming and MiXCR for clone calling, and kept in-frame beta chains. Identical CDR3 protein sequences are pooled into one entry, listed with their most common genes and DNA. The V and J calls here are based on TCRdb, not the publication. This sample is represented by some 1.6 million distinct CDR3 sequences; about 35% of them were singletons. Of the sample, around 11% falls within the top ten clones.

Systemically healthy Caucasian individuals from Russia, some 38 in total and aged about 6 to 90 years, were included as donors. Each donor gave ten milliliters of peripheral blood, drawn into EDTA-treated Vacutainer tubes. Ficoll-Paque density-gradient centrifugation was used to isolate PBMCs, with at least 7 million per sample. Trizol reagent was used to extract total RNA from the PBMCs, yielding at least 5.5 micrograms per sample. The percentages of naive CD45RAhigh/CD27high T cells were determined by flow cytometry on a PBMC aliquot from every donor. Summary of the overall study and its limitations: Because the CMV infection status of the donors was unknown, age-related changes in expanded clonotypes may potentially have been confounded. Estimates of total diversity based on one million sequenced T cells were regarded as lower bounds and as underestimates. Observed TCR beta diversity correlated strongly with the percentage of naive T cells measured by flow cytometry. Conclusive comparison of naive and antigen-experienced compartments was prevented by the profiling of bulk unsorted PBMCs. As age increased, observed TCR beta diversity per million T cells dropped in a roughly linear way, and a significant reduction was already evident by age around 41. Compared with the aged group, the long-lived group had more naive CD4+ T cells, fewer expanded clones and increased TCR diversity, a pattern suggesting age selection.

This clonotype was seen repeatedly, ten times or more. The clone's antigen remains unknown. No base qualities exist here, and no much larger clone lies one base off it. The receptor chain draws on TRBV14 and TRBJ2-3, with the D segment identity uncertain. Material for sequencing was blood. This sequence originates from a woman aged 25 to 39 in good health. The bases are TGTGCCAGCAGCCAAATCACAGATACGCAGTATTTT. It specifies CASSQITDTQYF.